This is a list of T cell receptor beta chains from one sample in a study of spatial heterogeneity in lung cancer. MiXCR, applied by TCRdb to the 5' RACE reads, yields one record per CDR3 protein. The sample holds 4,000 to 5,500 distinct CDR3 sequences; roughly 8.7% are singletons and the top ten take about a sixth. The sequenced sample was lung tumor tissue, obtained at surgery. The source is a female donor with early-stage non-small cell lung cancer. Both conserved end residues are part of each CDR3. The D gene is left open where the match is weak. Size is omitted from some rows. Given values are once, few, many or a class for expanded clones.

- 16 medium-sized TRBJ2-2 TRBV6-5 TGTGCCAGCAGGCCCTTGGTAGCTCCGAACACCGGGGAGCTGTTTTTT CASRPLVAPNTGELFF
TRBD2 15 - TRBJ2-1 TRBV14 TGTGCCAGCAGCGTGACACTAGCGGGCGGTTCTGAGCAGTTCTTC CASSVTLAGGSEQFF
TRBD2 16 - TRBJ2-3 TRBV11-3 TGTGCCAGCAGCTTAGATCCCAGCGGGGTCACAGATACGCAGTATTTT CASSLDPSGVTDTQYF
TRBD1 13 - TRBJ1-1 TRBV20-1 TGCAGTGCGCGACAGGGTTCGAACACTGAAGCTTTCTTT CSARQGSNTEAFF
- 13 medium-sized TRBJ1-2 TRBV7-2 TGTGCCAGCAGCCCCCTCCTACAGAGAGGCTACACCTTC CASSPLLQRGYTF
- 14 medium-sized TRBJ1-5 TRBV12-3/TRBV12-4 TGTGCCAGCAGCTTTGTGGACAGCAATCAGCCCCAGCATTTT CASSFVDSNQPQHF
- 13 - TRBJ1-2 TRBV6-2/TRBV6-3 TGTGCCAGCAGTTACGACAGGAACTATGGCTACACCTTC CASSYDRNYGYTF
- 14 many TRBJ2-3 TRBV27 TGTGCCAGCAGCCCCAGACAGGTGCCAGATACGCAGTATTTT CASSPRQVPDTQYF
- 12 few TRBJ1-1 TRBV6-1 TGTGCCAGCAGTGAACAGAACACTGAAGCTTTCTTT CASSEQNTEAFF
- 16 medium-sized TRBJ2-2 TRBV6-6 TGTGCCAGCAGTTACGGCGGGGGCTACGCTGGCGGGGAGCTGTTTTTT CASSYGGGYAGGELFF
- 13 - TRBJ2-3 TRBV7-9 TGTGCCAGCAGCTCCCAAGGCCTGGATACGCAGTATTTT CASSSQGLDTQYF
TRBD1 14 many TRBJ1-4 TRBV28 TGTGCCAGCAGCCGGACAGGGTATCGTGAAAAACTGTTTTTT CASSRTGYREKLFF
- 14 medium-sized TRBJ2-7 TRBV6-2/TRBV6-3 TGTGCCAGCAGTTCCCCCGACGGCACCTACGAGCAGTACTTC CASSSPDGTYEQYF
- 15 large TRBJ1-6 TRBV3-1 TGTGCCAGCAGCCAAGATGGCTCCTATAATTCACCCCTCCACTTT CASSQDGSYNSPLHF
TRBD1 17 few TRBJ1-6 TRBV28 TGTGCCAGCAGTTTCCTGGCAGGGGGCTTGGGGAATTCACCCCTCCACTTT CASSFLAGGLGNSPLHF
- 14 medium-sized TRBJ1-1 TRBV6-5 TGTGCCAGCAGTTATGGGGTAATGAACACTGAAGCTTTCTTT CASSYGVMNTEAFF
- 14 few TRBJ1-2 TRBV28 TGTGCCAGCAGCTTAGCGGCCTACCCCTATGGCTACACCTTC CASSLAAYPYGYTF
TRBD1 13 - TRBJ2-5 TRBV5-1 TGCGCCAGCAACTCAGGACAGGGGAAGACCCAGTACTTC CASNSGQGKTQYF
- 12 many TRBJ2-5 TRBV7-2 TGTGCCAGCAGCTCCTCCCGGGAGACCCAGTACTTC CASSSSRETQYF
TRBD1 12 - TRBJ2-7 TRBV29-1 TGCAGCGTCGACAGGGGAAAGGGTGAGCAGTACTTC CSVDRGKGEQYF
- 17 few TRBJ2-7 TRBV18 TGTGCCAGAGGTCATGGCAGGACCTTGGGGAATCCCCACGAGCAGTACTTC CARGHGRTLGNPHEQYF
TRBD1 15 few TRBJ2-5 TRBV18 TGTGCCAGCTCACCACTGGACAGGATACAAGAGACCCAGTACTTC CASSPLDRIQETQYF
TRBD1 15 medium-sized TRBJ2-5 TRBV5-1 TGCGCCAGCAGCTTTTTGGGACAGCAACAAGAGACCCAGTACTTC CASSFLGQQQETQYF
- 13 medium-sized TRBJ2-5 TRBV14 TGTGCCAGCAGCCAAGGGAAGGGTGCGACCCAGTACTTC CASSQGKGATQYF
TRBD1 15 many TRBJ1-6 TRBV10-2 TGCGCCAGCAGCGGACAGGGGGAGCGTAATTCACCCCTCCACTTT CASSGQGERNSPLHF
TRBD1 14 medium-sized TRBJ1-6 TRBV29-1 TGCAGCGCCTGGACAGGGGGTAAAAATTCACCCCTCCACTTT CSAWTGGKNSPLHF
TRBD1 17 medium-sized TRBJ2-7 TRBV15 TGTGCCACCAGCAGTAACTTTGACAGGGCGAGCTCCTACGAGCAGTACTTC CATSSNFDRASSYEQYF
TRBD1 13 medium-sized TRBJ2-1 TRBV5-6 TGTGCCAGCAGCGGACAGGGGTACAATGAGCAGTTCTTC CASSGQGYNEQFF
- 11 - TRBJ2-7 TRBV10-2 TGCGCCAGCGGGATCTTCCACGAGCAGTACTTC CASGIFHEQYF